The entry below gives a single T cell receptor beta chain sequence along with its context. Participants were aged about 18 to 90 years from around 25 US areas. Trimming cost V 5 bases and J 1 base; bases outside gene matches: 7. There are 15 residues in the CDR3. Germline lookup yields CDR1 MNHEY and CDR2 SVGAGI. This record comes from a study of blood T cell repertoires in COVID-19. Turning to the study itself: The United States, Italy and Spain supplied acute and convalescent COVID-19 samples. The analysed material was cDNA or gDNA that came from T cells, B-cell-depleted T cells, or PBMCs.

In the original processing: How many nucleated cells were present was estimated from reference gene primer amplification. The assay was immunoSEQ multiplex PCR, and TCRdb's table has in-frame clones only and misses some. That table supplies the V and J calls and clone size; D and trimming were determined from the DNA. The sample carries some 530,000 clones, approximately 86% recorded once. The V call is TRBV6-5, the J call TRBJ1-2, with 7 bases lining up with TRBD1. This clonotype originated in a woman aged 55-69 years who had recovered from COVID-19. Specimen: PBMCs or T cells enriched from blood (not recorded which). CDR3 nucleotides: TGTGCCAGCAGTCCCCTACAGGGGATTAACTATGGCTACACCTTC. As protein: CASSPLQGINYGYTF.